This T cell receptor beta chain stems from a study of beta chain features in type 1 diabetes. Study in general: Cell yields, gender and age were similar in healthy donors and patients. Notes on the study in general: Shorter TCRB CDR3s, moderately but significantly so, were found in Type 1 diabetes patients in all four CD4+ subsets. A cDNA-based sequencing approach could over-represent cells with high TCR expression.

Trimming at V came to 0 bases and at J to 2 bases, leaving 2 bases not matched to a gene. This CDR3 comprises 16 residues. From germline, CDR1 is SGHKS and CDR2 YYEKEE (reference sequence). As for this clone: The antigen remains undetermined.

The isolated RNA, all of it, was reverse transcribed, so expressed TCRB transcripts were what got sequenced. Average reads for naive, central memory and regulatory T cell samples were around 4 million. The protocol was immunoSEQ multiplex PCR, while the TCRdb copy is restricted to in-frame clones and leaves out a portion. The table lists about 370,000 clones, 8.5% to 10% of them singletons, with about 0.6% in the top ten. The specimen was central memory CD4+ T cells from blood. This sequence was found in a man aged 25-40 years with type 1 diabetes. The chain employs TRBV5-5 and TRBJ2-6; 7 bases match TRBD1. CDR3 loop: CASSLEGQPGANVLTF. Here the CDR3 DNA reads TGTGCCAGCAGCTTGGAGGGACAGCCTGGGGCCAACGTCCTGACTTTC.